This T cell receptor beta chain was sequenced in a study of OX40 agonist ivuxolimab in advanced cancers. Study information: Patient treatment consisted of intravenous ivuxolimab administration every 2 weeks at 0.01 to 10 mg/kg. Patients were around 83% male with ages roughly 20 to 85, mean around 58. General observations from the study: In the 0.1 to 3.0 mg/kg range, CD4+ and CD8+ blood T cells had expanded clonally by week 6. It was also the case that some nonresponders had low normalized T-cell clonal expansion.

Sequenced by immunoSEQ multiplex PCR; TCRdb stores in-frame clones only, minus some. The sample lists some 94,000 clones, 90% to 95% occurring once. Comments on this clone: Its antigen is unidentified.

The sequences come from CD4+ or CD8+ T cells sorted from blood, collected in a trial of the OX40 agonist ivuxolimab. The sequence derives from an adult with an advanced solid tumor such as melanoma, head and neck, liver or kidney cancer.

The CDR3 sequence: CASSQPGVQETQYF. The CDR3 DNA is TGTGCCAGCAGTCAACCAGGAGTCCAAGAGACCCAGTACTTC. The chain recombines TRBV28 with TRBJ2-5; D is uncertain. This CDR3 has 14 amino acids. V was clipped by 5 bases and J by 1 base, with 11 bases between them. The germline CDR1 and CDR2 sequences are MDHEN and SYDVKM.